A selection of T cell receptor beta chains follows, all from one sample in a study of blood T cell repertoires in COVID-19. Measured with immunoSEQ multiplex PCR; TCRdb has only the in-frame clones, and not every one. The data contain about 19,000 clones, about 86% of them seen just once; the ten biggest clones take up approximately 12%. The specimen was peripheral blood. These receptors were taken from a human donor in a cohort sampled during active COVID-19. CDR3s include the opening cysteine and the closing phenylalanine or tryptophan. The order of the fields is V gene, clone size, J gene, D gene, CDR3 DNA, CDR3 protein. The D gene is left open where the match is weak. Not every row has a clone size; where given, it reads once, few, many or a size class.

>TRBV5-1|once|TRBJ2-2|-
TGCGCCAGCAGCTTGGCCTCGGGTAGCGGGGAGCTGTTTTTT
CASSLASGSGELFF
>TRBV14|-|TRBJ2-7|-
TGTGCCAGCAGCCAAGGTGGAGCGGCACTCCCCTACGAGCAGTACTTC
CASSQGGAALPYEQYF
>TRBV3-1/TRBV3-2|-|TRBJ1-5|TRBD1
TGTGCCAGCAGCCAACCGGGACAGGGACAGCCCCAGCATTTT
CASSQPGQGQPQHF
>TRBV7-9|-|TRBJ1-1|TRBD1
TGTGCCAGCAGCTCCGGGACAGGAATTGATACTGAAGCTTTCTTT
CASSSGTGIDTEAFF
>TRBV7-8|-|TRBJ2-7|TRBD1
TGTGCCAGCAGCCGACAGGGCCTCTCCTACGAGCAGTACTTC
CASSRQGLSYEQYF
>TRBV15|-|TRBJ1-3|-
TGTGCCACCAGCAGAGACAGGCACTCTGGAAACACCATATATTTT
CATSRDRHSGNTIYF
>TRBV10-3|-|TRBJ2-3|-
TGTGCCATCAGTGAAACCGGGGCGGGGACCCAACAAGTAGCGCCAGATACGCAGTATTTT
CAISETGAGTQQVAPDTQYF
>TRBV5-4|-|TRBJ2-4|-
TGTGCCAGCAGCTCCGACTCGTCCAAAAACATTCAGTACTTC
CASSSDSSKNIQYF
>TRBV25-1|-|TRBJ2-5|-
TGTGCCAGCAGTGAACTGGACAGAAAAGAGACCCAGTACTTC
CASSELDRKETQYF
>TRBV30|-|TRBJ1-6|-
TGTGCCTGGAGGTCTTACGGAGGGATATCCAGCCAACGAAGCCCCCTCCACTTT
CAWRSYGGISSQRSPLHF
>TRBV30|-|TRBJ1-1|-
TGTGCCTGGAGTGGTCCGGGACAAGAAGCTTTCTTT
CAWSGPGQEAFF
>TRBV13|-|TRBJ1-1|-
TGTGCCAGCAGCTTAGGCGGAGGGAACACTGAAGCTTTCTTT
CASSLGGGNTEAFF